The 30 T cell receptor beta chains below were found in one sample sequenced in a study of blood T cell repertoires in COVID-19. Assay used: immunoSEQ multiplex PCR; TCRdb lists only in-frame clones, some missing. The repertoire holds about 280,000 clones, with approximately 91% as singletons. Sequencing was done on a sample of peripheral blood. The origin of the receptors is a woman in her twenties or thirties with COVID-19, enrolled during active disease.

This chain links TRBV3-1 (or the pseudogene TRBV3-2) with TRBJ1-6; the D gene is possibly TRBD1 (6 bases). The CDR3 has 14 residues. The germline V gene has CDR1 LGHDT and CDR2 YNNKEL (reference sequence). The ends were cut back, 0 bases at V and 9 bases at J, with 9 bases in the middle. The CDR3 sequence is CASSQDQGLSPLHF. Written as DNA, the CDR3 is TGTGCCAGCAGCCAAGATCAGGGGCTTTCACCCCTCCACTTT.

The genes are TRBV5-1 and TRBJ2-1; D is uncertain. The ends were cut back, 5 bases at V and 6 bases at J, with 9 bases in the middle. Germline-derived CDR1 and CDR2 are SGHRS and YFSETQ. This CDR3 is built from 12 residues. CDR3 region: CASSTPSNEQFF. DNA of the CDR3: TGCGCCAGCAGTACACCCTCCAATGAGCAGTTCTTC.

J is TRBJ1-2 and V is TRBV28; 7 bases map to TRBD1. This CDR3 is 15 amino acids long. Germline V gives CDR1 MDHEN, CDR2 SYDVKM. V lost 8 bases, J lost 4 bases, and 13 bases stayed unmatched. The DNA for the CDR3 is TGTGCCAGCCACCCCGCCATACAGGGGCTCTATGGCTACACCTTC. Protein product: CASHPAIQGLYGYTF.

This clone was detected only once. The rearrangement links TRBV20-1 to TRBJ1-2; no clear D gene. Trimming removed 3 bases at V and 10 bases at J, with 12 bases between. Germline CDR1 reads DFQATT; CDR2 reads SNEGSKA (reference sequence). The CDR3 is 11 residues long. The DNA for the CDR3 is TGCAGTGCTAGCAAAGACTCTGACTACACCTTC. It translates to CSASKDSDYTF.

This chain links TRBV4-3 with TRBJ1-2, with D perhaps TRBD1 (5 bases). Trimming pared 0 bases from V and 2 bases from J, leaving 10 bases between. Per the germline V gene, CDR1 is LGHNA and CDR2 is YSLEER. The CDR3 totals 15 residues. CDR3 nucleotide sequence: TGCGCCAGCAGCCAAGACTTCAGGGCGAACTATGGCTACACCTTC. It is translated as CASSQDFRANYGYTF.

The chain links TRBV2 to TRBJ1-1, with D possibly being TRBD1 (6 bases). Germline values: CDR1 SNHLY, CDR2 FYNNEI. The CDR3 is made up of 16 amino acids. The V gene lost 0 bases and the J gene lost 5 bases, with 16 bases spanning the gap. CDR3 sequence reads: CASSEALGGAPTEAFF. The CDR3, as DNA: TGTGCCAGCAGTGAAGCGCTAGGGGGGGCGCCGACTGAAGCTTTCTTT. The full variable domain, with the rest looked up from reference TRBV2 and TRBJ1-1, is EPEVTQTPSHQVTQMGQEVILRCVPISNHLYFYWYRQILGQKVEFLVSFYNNEISEKSEIFDDQFSVERPDGSNFTLKIRSTKLEDSAMYFCASSEALGGAPTEAFFGQGTRLTVV.

The chain combines TRBV2 with TRBJ2-5; maybe TRBD1 (8 bases). V lost 6 bases, J lost 5 bases, and 16 bases lay in between. CDR3 length equals 14 residues. CDR1 SNHLY and CDR2 FYNNEI come from the germline V gene. The CDR3 here is CASSGDRGGETQYF. The CDR3 DNA sequence: TGTGCCAGCAGCGGAGACAGGGGAGGGGAGACCCAGTACTTC.

This chain links TRBV11-2 with TRBJ2-4; possible D gene TRBD1, 6 bases. Germline CDR1 is SGHAT and CDR2 is FQNNGV. The CDR3 consists of 14 residues. Trimming stripped 5 bases from V and 5 bases from J, with 13 bases between. The CDR3 region is CASSEGHGENIQYF. CDR3 sequence (DNA): TGTGCCAGCAGCGAGGGACACGGCGAAAACATTCAGTACTTC. The full variable domain, rest sourced from reference TRBV11-2 and TRBJ2-4, is EAGVAQSPRYKIIEKRQSVAFWCNPISGHATLYWYQQILGQGPKLLIQFQNNGVVDDSQLPKDRFSAERLKGVDSTLKIQPAKLEDSAVYLCASSEGHGENIQYFGAGTRLSVL.

The rearrangement uses TRBV12-3 or TRBV12-4 and TRBJ2-7; D not resolved. With 6 bases removed from V and 5 bases from J, the gap between germline ends came to 11 bases. This CDR3 comprises 12 residues. This CDR3 reads CASRSLEDEQYF. DNA of the CDR3: TGTGCCAGCAGATCCCTAGAAGACGAGCAGTACTTC.

The rearrangement joins TRBV2 to TRBJ2-1; 10 nucleotides match TRBD1. V lost 6 bases to trimming and J lost 7 bases; unmatched junction nucleotides: 9. CDR3 length: 15 residues. Germline lookup yields CDR1 SNHLY and CDR2 FYNNEI. The chain's CDR3 is CASRPDRGRENEQFF. The CDR3 DNA reads TGTGCCAGCAGACCCGACAGGGGGCGCGAGAATGAGCAGTTCTTC. The whole variable domain, filled in from reference TRBV2 and TRBJ2-1, reads EPEVTQTPSHQVTQMGQEVILRCVPISNHLYFYWYRQILGQKVEFLVSFYNNEISEKSEIFDDQFSVERPDGSNFTLKIRSTKLEDSAMYFCASRPDRGRENEQFFGPGTRLTVL.

This clone was counted once. The V call is TRBV24-1, the J call TRBJ1-5, with D hard to call. V was trimmed by 4 bases and J by 0 bases, leaving 6 bases between them. CDR3 length: 14 residues. CDR1 KGHDR and CDR2 SFDVKD come from the germline V gene. The CDR3 region is CATSDPYSNQPQHF. CDR3 DNA: TGTGCCACCAGTGACCCGTATAGCAATCAGCCCCAGCATTTT.

CDR3 DNA sequence: TGCGCCAGCAGCTGGGGCCAGCGGAACACTGAAGCTTTCTTT. It translates to CASSWGQRNTEAFF. The chain links TRBV5-1 to TRBJ1-1; maybe TRBD1 (5 bases). V dropped 3 bases and J dropped 1 base, with 10 bases sitting between them. Germline V gene lookup returns CDR1 SGHRS and CDR2 YFSETQ. The CDR3 length is 14 residues.

The chain is built from TRBV5-1 and TRBJ1-6, with 7 positions matching TRBD1. CDR1 is SGHRS, CDR2 YFSETQ, per germline. V dropped 3 bases and J dropped 0; count of bases not matched to a gene: 12. The CDR3 contains 19 residues. In DNA form, the CDR3 reads TGCGCCAGCAGCTGGGGACAGCGACATTTGAGCTCCTATAATTCACCCCTCCACTTT. Its translation: CASSWGQRHLSSYNSPLHF. The full variable domain, completed using reference TRBV5-1 and TRBJ1-6, is KAGVTQTPRYLIKTRGQQVTLSCSPISGHRSVSWYQQTPGQGLQFLFEYFSETQRNKGNFPGRFSGRQFSNSRSEMNVSTLELGDSALYLCASSWGQRHLSSYNSPLHFGNGTRLTVT.

This chain uses TRBV30 with TRBJ2-1; 11 bases line up with TRBD2. This CDR3 is built from 14 residues. CDR1 GTSNPN and CDR2 SVGIG come from the germline V gene (reference sequence). The ends lost 6 bases at V and 11 bases at J; junction bases unmatched: 12. The CDR3 nucleotides are TGTGCCTGTAACCCACCGGGACTAGCGGCCCAGCAGTTCTTC. This translates into CACNPPGLAAQQFF.

V gene TRBV10-3 combines with J gene TRBJ2-7; the match to TRBD2 covers 7 bases. The germline V gene has CDR1 ENHRY and CDR2 SYGVKD. The V and J ends lost 4 bases and 2 bases, in that order; junction bases with no gene match: 8. This CDR3 has 15 amino acids. The CDR3 loop reads CAISVNQRGAYEQYF. The CDR3 nucleotides read TGTGCCATCAGTGTAAACCAGCGGGGCGCCTACGAGCAGTACTTC.

This rearrangement joins TRBV5-1 to TRBJ1-5; a weak D match, TRBD1 (6 bases). Trimming left V 3 bases short and J 5 bases short, with 12 bases between. The germline gives CDR1 SGHRS, CDR2 YFSETQ. The CDR3 runs 14 residues. DNA of the CDR3: TGCGCCAGCAGCTCGGCGCCAGGGGATCAGCCCCAGCATTTT. Translated, it gives CASSSAPGDQPQHF.

The CDR3 DNA sequence: TGTGCCAGCAGTGACAGGGATTTGGCTGGCTACACCTTC. Its protein is CASSDRDLAGYTF. The V and J genes are TRBV6-1 and TRBJ1-2, with D possibly matching TRBD1 (5 bases). The length of the CDR3 is 13 residues. Germline CDR1 reads MNHNS; CDR2 reads SASEGT. Trimming pared 3 bases from V and 7 bases from J, leaving 12 bases between.

The chain employs TRBV28 and TRBJ1-5; the match to TRBD1 covers 8 bases. The CDR3 totals 14 residues. V shed 5 bases, J shed 7 bases, and the junction held 7 bases outside the gene matches. The V gene's germline CDR1 is MDHEN and CDR2 SYDVKM. The CDR3 nucleotides read TGTGCCAGCAGTCCACGGACAGGGTTACAGCCCCAGCATTTT. Residues: CASSPRTGLQPQHF.

This sequence joins TRBV28 and TRBJ2-1, with TRBD2 matching 15 bases. The CDR3 totals 17 residues. Per germline, CDR1 MDHEN and CDR2 SYDVKM. After removal of 6 bases from V and 9 bases from J, the junction contained 12 bases not matched to a gene. The CDR3 DNA is TGTGCCAGCAGGGCAACCCTTGGGACTAGCGGGAGGTCTGAGCAGTTCTTC. As protein: CASRATLGTSGRSEQFF.

CDR3 bases: TGTGCCAGCAGTTTACGTCGACTAGCGGGACCGCAGTTCTTC. Amino acid sequence: CASSLRRLAGPQFF. V is TRBV28 and J is TRBJ2-1; TRBD2 agrees at 11 bases. The CDR3 spans 14 residues. V lost 2 bases and J lost 12; bases outside the gene matches: 6. Germline CDR1 and CDR2: MDHEN and SYDVKM.

V gene TRBV6-5 combines with J gene TRBJ1-2, with unresolved D. Trimming cost V 2 bases and J 8 bases, with 12 bases left between them. CDR3 length: 13 residues. CDR1 is MNHEY, CDR2 SVGAGI, per germline. CDR3 residues: CASSYAGGGGYTF. For the CDR3, the DNA is TGTGCCAGCAGTTACGCAGGAGGAGGGGGCTACACCTTC.

This rearrangement joins TRBV5-1 to TRBJ2-1, with 9 bases matching TRBD1. Losses at the gene ends were 2 bases for V and 8 bases for J; bases not matched to a gene: 8. The CDR3 has 15 residues. Germline V gene sequence: CDR1 SGHRS, CDR2 YFSETQ. In DNA, the CDR3 is TGCGCCAGCAGCTTAGGGACAGGGAATCGCGATGAGCAGTTCTTC. It specifies CASSLGTGNRDEQFF.

The chain combines TRBV9 with TRBJ1-4; weak D call: TRBD1 (5 bases). CDR3 length: 14 residues. Germline assignment: CDR1 SGDLS and CDR2 YYNGEE. V lost 6 bases to trimming and J lost 0 bases, with 9 bases between them. CDR3 sequence reads: CASNRQPTNEKLFF. Written as DNA, the CDR3 is TGTGCCAGCAATAGACAGCCAACTAATGAAAAACTGTTTTTT.

V gene TRBV6-4 combines with J gene TRBJ1-2; no clear D. This CDR3 is built from 16 residues. CDR1 and CDR2 from the germline V gene are MRHNA and SNTAGT. The V end lost 9 bases, the J end lost 1 base, and 21 bases lay between the germline ends. The CDR3 loop reads CARIPGTVIINYGYTF. The CDR3 region has the DNA TGTGCCAGAATACCGGGAACGGTTATTATTAACTATGGCTACACCTTC.

Worth noting for this clone: Other nucleotide sequences from this sample produce the same CDR3. The rearrangement joins TRBV4-1 to TRBJ2-7; a possible D gene is TRBD2 (6 bases). Germline V gene sequence: CDR1 MGHRA, CDR2 YSYEKL. V was pared by 3 bases and J by 3 bases, with 9 bases between. This CDR3 is built from 13 residues. The CDR3 DNA reads as TGCGCCAGCAGCCAGGGACTTCTCTACGAGCAGTACTTC. Translating it yields CASSQGLLYEQYF.

The chain links TRBV3-1 (or the pseudogene TRBV3-2) to TRBJ1-6, with TRBD1 as a possible D gene (6 bases). CDR3 size: 16 residues. Germline values: CDR1 LGHDT, CDR2 YNNKEL (reference sequence). With 3 bases removed from V and 7 bases from J, the gap between germline ends came to 16 bases. The CDR3 loop reads CASSQGSTGTNSPLHF. The CDR3 nucleotides read TGTGCCAGCAGCCAGGGTAGTACAGGGACAAATTCACCCCTCCACTTT.

The V gene is TRBV5-4, the J gene TRBJ1-2, with 7 nucleotides matching TRBD1. With 4 bases clipped from V and 6 bases from J, the junction kept 6 bases outside the gene matches. CDR3 length equals 13 residues. Looked up from germline, CDR1 is SGHNT and CDR2 is YYREEE (reference sequence). This CDR3 reads CASSPDRVHGYTF. In nucleotides, the CDR3 is TGTGCCAGCAGCCCAGACAGGGTCCATGGCTACACCTTC.

The V gene is TRBV5-1, the J gene TRBJ2-5; the D gene is possibly TRBD2 (6 bases). Deletions cut 0 bases from V and 9 bases from J, with 12 bases between. The CDR3 is 13 amino acids. Per the germline V gene, CDR1 is SGHRS and CDR2 is YFSETQ. The CDR3 bases are TGCGCCAGCAGCTTGGACGCCTCGGGGGCCCAGTACTTC. Translating it yields CASSLDASGAQYF.

This chain links TRBV24-1 with TRBJ2-3; the D is unclear. This CDR3 contains 14 residues. Germline assignment: CDR1 KGHDR and CDR2 SFDVKD. With 0 bases removed from V and 1 base from J, the gap between germline ends came to 4 bases. DNA for the CDR3: TGTGCCACCAGTGATTTGACGGGCACAGATACGCAGTATTTT. Translating it yields CATSDLTGTDTQYF.

This clone has a single count. V usage is TRBV10-3 and J usage is TRBJ1-2, with TRBD1 as a possible D gene (6 bases). From germline, CDR1 is ENHRY and CDR2 SYGVKD. V gave up 3 bases and J gave up 4 bases, with 12 bases separating them. The CDR3 has 14 residues. The DNA for the CDR3 is TGTGCCATCAGTGAAAACAGGGTGACCTATGGCTACACCTTC. This codes for CAISENRVTYGYTF.